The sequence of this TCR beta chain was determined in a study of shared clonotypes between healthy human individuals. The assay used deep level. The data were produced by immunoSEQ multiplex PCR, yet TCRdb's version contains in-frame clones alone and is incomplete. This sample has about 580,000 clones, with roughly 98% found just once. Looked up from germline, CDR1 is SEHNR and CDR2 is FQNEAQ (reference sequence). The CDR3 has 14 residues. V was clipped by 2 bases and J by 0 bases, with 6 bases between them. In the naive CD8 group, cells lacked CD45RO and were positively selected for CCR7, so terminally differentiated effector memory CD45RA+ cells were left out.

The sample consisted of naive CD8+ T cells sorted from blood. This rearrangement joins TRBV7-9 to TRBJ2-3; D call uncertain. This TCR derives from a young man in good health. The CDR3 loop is CASSLTESTDTQYF. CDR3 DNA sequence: TGTGCCAGCAGCTTAACAGAAAGCACAGATACGCAGTATTTT.